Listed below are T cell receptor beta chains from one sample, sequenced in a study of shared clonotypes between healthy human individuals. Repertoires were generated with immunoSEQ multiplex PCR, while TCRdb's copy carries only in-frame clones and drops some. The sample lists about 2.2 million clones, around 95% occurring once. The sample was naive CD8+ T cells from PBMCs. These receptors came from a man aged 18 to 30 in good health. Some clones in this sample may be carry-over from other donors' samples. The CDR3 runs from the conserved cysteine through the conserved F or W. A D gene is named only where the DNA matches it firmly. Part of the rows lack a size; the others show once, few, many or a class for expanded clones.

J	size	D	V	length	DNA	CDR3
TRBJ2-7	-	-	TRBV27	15	TGTGCCAGCAGTCTACAACCTGGACAGCTCTACGAGCAGTACTTC	CASSLQPGQLYEQYF
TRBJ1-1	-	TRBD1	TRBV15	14	TGTGCCACTTACGCAGGGGGAGAGAACACTGAAGCTTTCTTT	CATYAGGENTEAFF
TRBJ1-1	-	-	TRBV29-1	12	TGCAGCGTTGTACAGGGAGAGACTGAAGCTTTCTTT	CSVVQGETEAFF
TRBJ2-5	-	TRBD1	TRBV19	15	TGTGCCAGTAGTCCGCGCCCAGGGGGACAAGAGACCCAGTACTTC	CASSPRPGGQETQYF
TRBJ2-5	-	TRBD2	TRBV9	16	TGTGCCAGCAGCGTAGGAGCGGGAGTAGGTTTGGAGACCCAGTACTTC	CASSVGAGVGLETQYF
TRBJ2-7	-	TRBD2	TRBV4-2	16	TGTGCCAGCAGCCACCGACTAGCGGGAGATCACAACGAGCAGTACTTC	CASSHRLAGDHNEQYF
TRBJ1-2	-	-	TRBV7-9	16	TGTGCCAGCAGCTTAGTTTACACAGGCGACCAGAAAGGCTACACCTTC	CASSLVYTGDQKGYTF
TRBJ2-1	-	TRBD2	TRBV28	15	TGTGCCAGCAACAAACTAGCGGGAGATGAGCCTGAGCAGTTCTTC	CASNKLAGDEPEQFF
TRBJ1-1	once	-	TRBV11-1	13	TGTGCCAGCAGCTTAGCGGTGTCCACTGAAGCTTTCTTT	CASSLAVSTEAFF
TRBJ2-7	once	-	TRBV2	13	TGTGCCAGCAGTGAAGCGCGTCCCAGGGGTGTGGACTTC	CASSEARPRGVDF
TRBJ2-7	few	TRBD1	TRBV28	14	TGTGCCAGCAGTTTACCGGGACAGGGTTACGAGCAGTACTTC	CASSLPGQGYEQYF
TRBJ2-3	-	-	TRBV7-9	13	TGTGCCAGCAGCTTAGAGCAGTCAGATACGCAGTATTTT	CASSLEQSDTQYF
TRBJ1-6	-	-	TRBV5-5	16	TGTGCCAGCAGCTTGGCCCCGAGCTCCTATAATTCACCCCTCCACTTT	CASSLAPSSYNSPLHF
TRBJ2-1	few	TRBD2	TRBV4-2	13	TGTGCCAGCAGCTCCCGGGACTATGGAGGGCTGTTCTTC	CASSSRDYGGLFF
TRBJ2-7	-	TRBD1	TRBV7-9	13	TGTGCCAGCAGCTCCGACAGGGATCACGAGCAGTACTTC	CASSSDRDHEQYF
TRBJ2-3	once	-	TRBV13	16	TGTGCCAGCAGCTTATATGAGGACTTCAAGGCAGATACGCAGTATTTT	CASSLYEDFKADTQYF
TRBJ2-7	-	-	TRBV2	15	TGTGCCAGCAGTGGACGTGCCGGCGGGTCCTACGAGCAGTACTTC	CASSGRAGGSYEQYF
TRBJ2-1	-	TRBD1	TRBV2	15	TGTGCCAGCAGTGAATGGGACAGGGTTGACAATGAGCAGTTCTTC	CASSEWDRVDNEQFF
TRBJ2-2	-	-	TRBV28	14	TGTGCCAGCAGTTTGACCCAGAACACCGGGGAGCTGTTTTTT	CASSLTQNTGELFF
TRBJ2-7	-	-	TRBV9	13	TGTGCCAGCAGCGGGGGTAGCTCCTACGAGCAGTACTTC	CASSGGSSYEQYF
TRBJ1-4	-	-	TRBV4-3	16	TGCGCCAGCAGCCAAGATTCCGGACAGCTTAATGAAAAACTGTTTTTT	CASSQDSGQLNEKLFF
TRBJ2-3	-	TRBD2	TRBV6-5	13	TGTGCCAGCAGAACTAGCGGGATGGATACGCAGTATTTT	CASRTSGMDTQYF
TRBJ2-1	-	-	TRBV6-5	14	TGTGCCAGCAGGGGGAGTAGCTCCTACAATGAGCAGTTCTTC	CASRGSSSYNEQFF
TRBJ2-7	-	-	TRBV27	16	TGTGCCAGCAGCCCCAGCCGCAGGGCGCGCAACGGCGAGCAGTACTTC	CASSPSRRARNGEQYF
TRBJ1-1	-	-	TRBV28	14	TGTGCCAGCAGTTTTGGGCAGGGGACCACTGAAGCTTTCTTT	CASSFGQGTTEAFF
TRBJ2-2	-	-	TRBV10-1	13	TGCGCCACTGCGTCAACTAGTCGCGGGGTCGGGTTTTTT	CATASTSRGVGFF
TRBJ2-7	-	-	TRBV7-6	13	TGTGCCAGCAGCTTAAGCCGGGACTACGAGCAGTACTTC	CASSLSRDYEQYF
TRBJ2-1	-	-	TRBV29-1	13	TGCAGCGTTGAAGTGAGGACCTACAATGAGCAGTTCTTC	CSVEVRTYNEQFF